This T cell receptor beta chain derives from a study of shared clonotypes between healthy human individuals. Study-level findings and limits: The study generally estimated greater richness for naive than memory subsets. It was the non-shared clonotypes that had lower generation probabilities than clonotypes shared by all four donors.

For this clone: Its matching antigen is unknown. Other DNA variants within this sample encode the same CDR3.

Naive CD8 cells lacked CD45RO, underwent positive selection for CCR7 and left out terminally differentiated effector memory CD45RA+ cells. CDR1 is SGHTA and CDR2 is FQGTGA in the germline V gene. V dropped 2 bases and J dropped 2 bases, with 4 bases sitting between them. The CDR3 consists of 13 residues. Sequencing used immunoSEQ multiplex PCR; TCRdb keeps in-frame clones, though not all of them. The sample consists of over 2,000,000 clones, over 85% of them appearing once. The J gene is TRBJ2-1, the V gene TRBV7-3; no firm D call. The TCR was taken from a man aged 18 to 35 in good health. Some clones in this sample may be carry-over from other donors' samples. Material: naive CD8+ T cells from PBMCs. For the CDR3, the DNA is TGTGCCAGCAGCTTACCGCCCTACAATGAGCAGTTCTTC. Translated, it gives CASSLPPYNEQFF.